One T cell receptor (beta chain) is described in this entry. This sample is part of a study of blood T cell repertoires in COVID-19. About the research overall: Collection of acute and convalescent COVID-19 samples took place in the United States, Italy and Spain.

In the original workflow: Nucleated cell counts were estimated from reference gene primer amplification. The repertoire was sequenced with immunoSEQ multiplex PCR; TCRdb's copy has only in-frame clones and lacks some. V and J calls and clone size follow that table, whereas D and trimming were derived from the DNA. The repertoire holds 200,000 to 250,000 clones, with around 80% as singletons. The source of this sequence is a human donor in a cohort sampled during active COVID-19. Sequenced material: peripheral blood.

CDR3 sequence: CASSPTSGITYEQYF. CDR3 DNA sequence: TGTGCCAGCAGCCCCACTAGCGGGATCACCTACGAGCAGTACTTC. V gene TRBV28 combines with J gene TRBJ2-7, with 10 bases that match TRBD2. V was pared by 6 bases and J by 2 bases, with 7 bases of the junction left unmatched. Germline V gives CDR1 MDHEN, CDR2 SYDVKM. This CDR3 has 15 residues.